These 2 T cell receptor beta chains share one sample of origin, sequenced in a study of identical twins. TCRdb redid the calling of the 5' RACE reads with MiXCR, one entry per CDR3 protein. This sample has around 670,000 distinct CDR3 sequences, with around 6.1% found just once. The sequenced material came from naive T cells sorted from blood. The origin of the receptors is a man aged 18 to 29 in good health.

V gene TRBV5-1 combines with J gene TRBJ1-5; a weak D match, TRBD1 (5 bases). Germline-derived CDR1 and CDR2 are SGHRS and YFSETQ. The V and J ends lost 0 bases and 4 bases respectively, with 11 bases between them. The CDR3 loop spans 15 amino acids. Here the CDR3 DNA reads TGCGCCAGCAGCTTGGCGGGACTGGGGAATCAGCCCCAGCATTTT. The encoded protein is CASSLAGLGNQPQHF.

Ten or more counts support this clonotype. The chain has TRBV5-1 and TRBJ1-1, with D possibly matching TRBD1 (5 bases). The CDR3 covers 14 residues. From germline, CDR1 is SGHRS and CDR2 YFSETQ. Deletions cut 4 bases from V and 4 bases from J, with 14 bases between. CDR3 coding DNA: TGCGCCAGCAGCGGGGCCCAGCGGACCACTGAAGCTTTCTTT. This codes for CASSGAQRTTEAFF.